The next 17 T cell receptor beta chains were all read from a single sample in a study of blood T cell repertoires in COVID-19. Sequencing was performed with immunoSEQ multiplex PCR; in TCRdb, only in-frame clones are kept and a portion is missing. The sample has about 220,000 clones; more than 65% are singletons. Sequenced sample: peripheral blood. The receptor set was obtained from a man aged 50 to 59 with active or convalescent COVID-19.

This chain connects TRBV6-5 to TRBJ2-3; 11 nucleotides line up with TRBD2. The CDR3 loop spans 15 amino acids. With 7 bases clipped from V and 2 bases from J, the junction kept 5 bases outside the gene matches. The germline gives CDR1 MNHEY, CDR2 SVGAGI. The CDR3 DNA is TGTGCCAGCACCTTAGCGGGGGGGCACACAGATACGCAGTATTTT. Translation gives CASTLAGGHTDTQYF.

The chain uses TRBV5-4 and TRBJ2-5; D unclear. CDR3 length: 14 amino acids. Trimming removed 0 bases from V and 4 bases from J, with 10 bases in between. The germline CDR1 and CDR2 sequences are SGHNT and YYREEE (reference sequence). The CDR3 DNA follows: TGTGCCAGCAGCTTGGAGCCAGGTCGAGAGACCCAGTACTTC. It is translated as CASSLEPGRETQYF.

The DNA of the CDR3 is TGTGCCAGCTCACCGGGGACTAGCGGGAGTAAGTTCCGGTTCGAGCAGTACTTC. Translated, it gives CASSPGTSGSKFRFEQYF. The V call is TRBV18, the J call TRBJ2-7; 14 bases line up with TRBD2. The V gene end was trimmed by 3 bases and the J gene end by 6 bases; junction bases not matched to a gene: 13. Germline-derived CDR1 and CDR2 are KGHSH and LQKENI. The CDR3 spans 18 residues.

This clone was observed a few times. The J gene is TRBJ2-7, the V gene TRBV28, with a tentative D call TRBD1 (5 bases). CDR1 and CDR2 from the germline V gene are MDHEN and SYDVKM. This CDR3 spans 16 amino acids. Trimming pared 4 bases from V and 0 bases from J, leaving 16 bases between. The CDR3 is CASSSPRTSLSYEQYF. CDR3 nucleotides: TGTGCCAGCAGTTCTCCGAGGACATCCCTCTCCTACGAGCAGTACTTC.

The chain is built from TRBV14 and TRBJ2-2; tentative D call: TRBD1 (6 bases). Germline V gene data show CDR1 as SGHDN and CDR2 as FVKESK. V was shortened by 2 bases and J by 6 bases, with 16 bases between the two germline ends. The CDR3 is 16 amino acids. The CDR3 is CASSQQLTGSAGELFF. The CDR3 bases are TGTGCCAGCAGCCAACAGTTGACAGGAAGCGCCGGGGAGCTGTTTTTT.

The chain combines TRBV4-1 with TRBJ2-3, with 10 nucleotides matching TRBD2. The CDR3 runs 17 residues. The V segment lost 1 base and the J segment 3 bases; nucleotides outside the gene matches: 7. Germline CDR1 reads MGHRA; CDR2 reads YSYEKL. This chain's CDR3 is CASSQGSGRASTDTQYF. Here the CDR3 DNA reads TGCGCCAGCAGCCAAGGAAGCGGGAGGGCCTCTACAGATACGCAGTATTTT.

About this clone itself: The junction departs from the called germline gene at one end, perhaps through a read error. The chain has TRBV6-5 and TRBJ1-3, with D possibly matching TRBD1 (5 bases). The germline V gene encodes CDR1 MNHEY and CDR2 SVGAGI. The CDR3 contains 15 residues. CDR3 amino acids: CASSYGGGPGTTIYF. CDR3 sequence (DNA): TGTGCCAGCAGTTACGGGGGGGGACCTGGAACCACCATATATTTT.

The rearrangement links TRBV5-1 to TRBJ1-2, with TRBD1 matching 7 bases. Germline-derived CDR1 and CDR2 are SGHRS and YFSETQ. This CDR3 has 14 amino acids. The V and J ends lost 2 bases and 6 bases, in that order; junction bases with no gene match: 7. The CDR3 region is CASSFGQAANGYTF. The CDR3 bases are TGCGCCAGCAGCTTCGGACAGGCCGCCAATGGCTACACCTTC.

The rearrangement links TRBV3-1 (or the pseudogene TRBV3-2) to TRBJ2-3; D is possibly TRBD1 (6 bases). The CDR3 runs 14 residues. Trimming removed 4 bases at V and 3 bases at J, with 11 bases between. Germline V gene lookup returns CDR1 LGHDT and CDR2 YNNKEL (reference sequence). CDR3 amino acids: CASSPQQGTDTQYF. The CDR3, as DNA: TGTGCCAGCAGCCCTCAACAGGGTACAGATACGCAGTATTTT.

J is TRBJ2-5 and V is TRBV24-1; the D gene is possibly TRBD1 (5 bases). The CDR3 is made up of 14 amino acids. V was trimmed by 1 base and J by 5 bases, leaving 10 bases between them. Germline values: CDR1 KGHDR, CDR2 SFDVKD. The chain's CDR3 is CATSDFAAGETQYF. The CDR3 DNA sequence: TGTGCCACCAGTGATTTCGCCGCAGGGGAGACCCAGTACTTC.

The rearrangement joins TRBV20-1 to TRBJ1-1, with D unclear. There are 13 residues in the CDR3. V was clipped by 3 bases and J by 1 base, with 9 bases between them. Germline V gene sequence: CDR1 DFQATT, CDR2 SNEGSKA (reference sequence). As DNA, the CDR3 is TGCAGTGCTAGTGACAACACGAACACTGAAGCTTTCTTT. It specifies CSASDNTNTEAFF.

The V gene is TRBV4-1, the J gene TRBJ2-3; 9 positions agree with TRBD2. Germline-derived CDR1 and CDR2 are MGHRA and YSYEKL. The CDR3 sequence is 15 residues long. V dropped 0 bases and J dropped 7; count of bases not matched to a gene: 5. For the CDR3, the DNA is TGCGCCAGCAGCCAAGAGTTAGCGGGGGAGTATACGCAGTATTTT. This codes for CASSQELAGEYTQYF.

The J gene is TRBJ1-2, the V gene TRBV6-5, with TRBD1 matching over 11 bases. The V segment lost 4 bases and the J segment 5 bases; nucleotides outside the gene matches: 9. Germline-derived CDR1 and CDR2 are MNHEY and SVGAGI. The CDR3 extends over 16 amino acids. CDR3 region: CASSFLDRGHRYGYTF. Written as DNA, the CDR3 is TGTGCCAGCAGTTTCCTGGACAGGGGGCACAGGTATGGCTACACCTTC.

The CDR3 reads CASSVFQGSYNEQFF. The CDR3 region has the DNA TGTGCCAGCAGCGTCTTCCAGGGATCCTACAATGAGCAGTTCTTC. The chain couples TRBV7-2 to TRBJ2-1, with D tentatively TRBD1 (5 bases). The length of the CDR3 is 15 residues. The germline gives CDR1 SGHTA, CDR2 FQGNSA. V was clipped by 5 bases and J by 1 base, with 12 bases between them.

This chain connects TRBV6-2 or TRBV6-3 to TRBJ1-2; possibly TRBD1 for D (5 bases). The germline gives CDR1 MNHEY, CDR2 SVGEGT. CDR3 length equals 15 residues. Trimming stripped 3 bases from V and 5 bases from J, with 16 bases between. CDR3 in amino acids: CASSYSGHLEYGYTF. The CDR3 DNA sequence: TGTGCCAGCAGTTATTCCGGACACTTAGAATATGGCTACACCTTC.

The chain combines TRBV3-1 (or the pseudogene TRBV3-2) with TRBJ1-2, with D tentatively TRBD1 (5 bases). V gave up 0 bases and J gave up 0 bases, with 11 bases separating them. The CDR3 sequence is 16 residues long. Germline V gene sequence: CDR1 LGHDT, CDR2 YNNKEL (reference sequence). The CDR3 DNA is TGTGCCAGCAGCCAAGAGTGGTCAGGGACTAACTATGGCTACACCTTC. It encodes CASSQEWSGTNYGYTF.

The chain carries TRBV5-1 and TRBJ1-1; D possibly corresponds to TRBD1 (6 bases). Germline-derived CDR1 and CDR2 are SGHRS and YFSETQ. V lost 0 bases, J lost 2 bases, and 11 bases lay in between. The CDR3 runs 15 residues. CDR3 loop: CASSLVPGANTEAFF. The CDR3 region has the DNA TGCGCCAGCAGCTTGGTGCCAGGGGCCAACACTGAAGCTTTCTTT.